These T cell receptor beta chains were read from a single sample in a study of shared clonotypes between healthy human individuals. Produced via immunoSEQ multiplex PCR; TCRdb's table is partial and in-frame only. The sample lists about 230,000 clones, over 50% seen once, with more than 9.5% in the top ten. The specimen sequenced was memory CD4+ T cells sorted from blood. The receptors were sampled from a man between 25 and 39 years old in good health. CDR3s include the opening cysteine and the closing phenylalanine or tryptophan. The D gene is left open where the match is weak. Clone sizes are given selectively: once, few, many, or a class where the clone is expanded.

length: 15; V: TRBV19; J: TRBJ2-2; D: -; size: -; DNA: TGTGCCAGTAGTATCTCTCCCCCAGGGTCCGGGGAGCTGTTTTTT; CDR3: CASSISPPGSGELFF
length: 13; V: TRBV19; J: TRBJ2-5; D: -; size: -; DNA: TGTGCCAGTAGTATGATGGTTGGAGAGACCCAGTACTTC; CDR3: CASSMMVGETQYF
length: 13; V: TRBV10-3; J: TRBJ2-3; D: -; size: few; DNA: TGTGCCATCACCCAGACCGGGAGCGATACGCAGTATTTT; CDR3: CAITQTGSDTQYF
length: 17; V: TRBV5-6; J: TRBJ2-6; D: -; size: -; DNA: TGTGCCAGCAGCTTGGGCACCGTCCCGTCTGGGGCCAACGTCCTGACTTTC; CDR3: CASSLGTVPSGANVLTF
length: 13; V: TRBV18; J: TRBJ2-2; D: -; size: -; DNA: TGTGCCAGCTCACCATCTGGGACCGGGGAGCTGTTTTTT; CDR3: CASSPSGTGELFF
length: 15; V: TRBV13; J: TRBJ1-1; D: -; size: -; DNA: TGTGCCAGCAGCACGGTCTCTCGGGCAAGGACTGAAGCTTTCTTT; CDR3: CASSTVSRARTEAFF
length: 15; V: TRBV18; J: TRBJ2-7; D: -; size: -; DNA: TGTGCCAGCTCACCATCGTTAGGAGGGCCGCAAGAGCAGTACTTC; CDR3: CASSPSLGGPQEQYF
length: 16; V: TRBV4-1; J: TRBJ2-3; D: TRBD2; size: -; DNA: TGCGCCAGCAGTAAACACATAGCGGGAGAGGCGGATACGCAGTATTTT; CDR3: CASSKHIAGEADTQYF
length: 16; V: TRBV7-2; J: TRBJ1-5; D: -; size: -; DNA: TGTGCCAGCAGCTTAATGGGCGGTCATAGCAATCAGCCCCAGCATTTT; CDR3: CASSLMGGHSNQPQHF
length: 16; V: TRBV5-4; J: TRBJ1-1; D: -; size: many; DNA: TGTGCCAGCAACCCCGGCGGGGCGGCGGCGTACACTGAAGCTTTCTTT; CDR3: CASNPGGAAAYTEAFF
length: 16; V: TRBV9; J: TRBJ2-1; D: TRBD2; size: -; DNA: TGTGCCAGCAGCGCCCCAGGGGTAGCGGGGCTCAATGAGCAGTTCTTC; CDR3: CASSAPGVAGLNEQFF
length: 14; V: TRBV18; J: TRBJ2-5; D: TRBD2; size: -; DNA: TGTGCCAGCTCACCACGGGGGGGGAGCGAGACCCAGTACTTC; CDR3: CASSPRGGSETQYF
length: 13; V: TRBV6-5; J: TRBJ2-5; D: -; size: -; DNA: TGTGCCAGCAGCCGCTCTTGGAGTGAGACCCAGTACTTC; CDR3: CASSRSWSETQYF
length: 14; V: TRBV10-3; J: TRBJ2-7; D: TRBD2; size: few; DNA: TGTGCCATCTCCATCCGAGCGGGAGGGTACGAGCAGTACTTC; CDR3: CAISIRAGGYEQYF
length: 15; V: TRBV6-1; J: TRBJ2-3; D: TRBD1; size: once; DNA: TGTGCCAGCAGTGGGGGACAGTCATTCACAGATACGCAGTATTTT; CDR3: CASSGGQSFTDTQYF
length: 16; V: TRBV30; J: TRBJ2-7; D: TRBD2; size: -; DNA: TGTGCCTGGAGGGTAACGGGAGGGCCCGGTAGCTACGAGCAGTACTTC; CDR3: CAWRVTGGPGSYEQYF